Each of the 31 T cell receptor beta chains below was sequenced from the same sample in a study of shared clonotypes between healthy human individuals. Data came from immunoSEQ multiplex PCR; TCRdb stores just in-frame clones and leaves some out. The table lists 2 million to 2.5 million clones, nearly 97% of them singletons, with more than 0.1% in the top ten. The specimen was naive CD4+ T cells sorted from blood. Subset noted: CD45RA+ positively selected. These receptors originate from a man younger than 35 in good health.

The CDR3 sequence: CASSTQGAVGQPQHF. CDR3 in DNA: TGTGCCAGTAGTACTCAGGGGGCGGTCGGTCAGCCCCAGCATTTT. The chain recombines TRBV19 with TRBJ1-5, with 8 bases fitting TRBD1. Germline values: CDR1 LNHDA, CDR2 SQIVND (reference sequence). The CDR3 loop spans 15 amino acids. The V and J ends lost 4 bases and 6 bases, in that order; junction bases with no gene match: 8.

In its sample, this clone was seen once. The chain is built from TRBV11-2 and TRBJ2-7; TRBD2 matches 11 bases. This CDR3 spans 13 amino acids. V lost 8 bases, J lost 6 bases, and 6 bases stayed unmatched. The germline V gene has CDR1 SGHAT and CDR2 FQNNGV. This chain's CDR3 is CASGPTSGGEQYF. CDR3 nucleotide sequence: TGTGCCAGCGGCCCCACTAGCGGGGGCGAGCAGTACTTC.

The V gene is TRBV5-1, the J gene TRBJ1-2; D call uncertain. CDR3 length: 14 amino acids. The germline V gene encodes CDR1 SGHRS and CDR2 YFSETQ. Trimming stripped 2 bases from V and 0 bases from J, with 8 bases between. The CDR3 loop is CASSLGKSNYGYTF. CDR3 in DNA: TGCGCCAGCAGCTTAGGGAAATCTAACTATGGCTACACCTTC.

The chain has TRBV7-9 and TRBJ2-7; no definite D call. The CDR3 is made up of 13 amino acids. Trimming left V 5 bases short and J 6 bases short, with 14 bases between. Germline V lookup: CDR1 SEHNR, CDR2 FQNEAQ (reference sequence). For the CDR3, the DNA is TGTGCCAGCAGCCTAACCGCGATACGCGAGCAGTACTTC. Translation: CASSLTAIREQYF. Full variable domain (rest looked up from reference TRBV7-9 and TRBJ2-7): DTGVSQNPRHKITKRGQNVTFRCDPISEHNRLYWYRQTLGQGPEFLTYFQNEAQLEKSRLLSDRFSAERPKGSFSTLEIQRTEQGDSAMYLCASSLTAIREQYFGPGTRLTVT.

The chain is built from TRBV27 and TRBJ1-1; D not resolved. Germline V gives CDR1 MNHEY, CDR2 SMNVEV (reference sequence). There are 13 residues in the CDR3. Trimming pared 5 bases from V and 2 bases from J, leaving 9 bases between. The CDR3 here is CASSIGFNTEAFF. The CDR3 DNA follows: TGTGCCAGCAGTATAGGGTTCAACACTGAAGCTTTCTTT.

The V and J genes are TRBV29-1 and TRBJ1-2; a weak D match, TRBD1 (6 bases). Germline CDR1 SQVTM, CDR2 ANQGSEA. The V gene lost 1 base and the J gene lost 2 bases, with 14 bases spanning the gap. This CDR3 spans 15 amino acids. Written as DNA, the CDR3 is TGCAGCGTTGAAGTGGGGGCAGACAGGAACTATGGCTACACCTTC. The encoded protein is CSVEVGADRNYGYTF.

The chain links TRBV28 to TRBJ2-2; 12 bases fit TRBD1. This CDR3 is built from 16 residues. Germline CDR1 MDHEN, CDR2 SYDVKM. Trimming cost V 5 bases and J 5 bases; bases outside gene matches: 6. CDR3 coding DNA: TGTGCCAGCAGTAACCGGGACAGGGGGCGGACCGGGGAGCTGTTTTTT. Its translation is CASSNRDRGRTGELFF.

The rearrangement links TRBV30 to TRBJ2-2, with TRBD2 identical over 14 bases. The J segment lost 6 bases and the V segment lost 3 bases, leaving 3 bases of the junction unmatched. This CDR3 has 15 residues. CDR1 and CDR2 from the germline V gene are GTSNPN and SVGIG (reference sequence). The CDR3 DNA sequence: TGTGCCTGGAGGGGACTAGCGGGAGAATCCGGGGAGCTGTTTTTT. Translated: CAWRGLAGESGELFF.

A single count supports this clone. This sequence joins TRBV4-1 and TRBJ1-3; 7 bases are shared with TRBD1. The germline gives CDR1 MGHRA, CDR2 YSYEKL. This CDR3 comprises 15 residues. V was pared by 1 base and J by 4 bases, with 4 bases of the junction left unmatched. The CDR3, as DNA: TGCGCCAGCAGCCAAGGAGGGGGCGCGGGAAACACCATATATTTT. Translation: CASSQGGGAGNTIYF.

The rearrangement links TRBV4-1 to TRBJ1-3, with D unclear. V shed 1 base and J shed 3 bases, with 13 bases lying between them. CDR1 is MGHRA and CDR2 is YSYEKL in the germline V gene. This CDR3 contains 16 residues. CDR3 region: CASSQAQRAGGNTIYF. CDR3 bases: TGCGCCAGCAGCCAAGCCCAAAGGGCGGGTGGAAACACCATATATTTT.

The chain has TRBV18 and TRBJ2-2, with TRBD2 identical over 11 bases. V shed 5 bases, J shed 0 bases, and the junction held 5 bases outside the gene matches. There are 17 residues in the CDR3. Germline lookup yields CDR1 KGHSH and CDR2 LQKENI. The CDR3 DNA follows: TGTGCCAGCTCATCACGGGGACTAGCGGCGAACACCGGGGAGCTGTTTTTT. It translates to CASSSRGLAANTGELFF.

This chain uses TRBV2 with TRBJ2-7; TRBD2 matches at 9 bases. The CDR3 contains 13 residues. In germline, CDR1 is SNHLY, CDR2 FYNNEI. Losses at the gene ends were 5 bases for V and 6 bases for J; bases not matched to a gene: 5. The CDR3 nucleotides are TGTGCCAGCAGTCCTAGCGGGATCCGCGAGCAGTACTTC. Translated, it gives CASSPSGIREQYF.

V is TRBV4-1 and J is TRBJ1-2; D gene unclear. This CDR3 contains 17 residues. The germline CDR1 and CDR2 sequences are MGHRA and YSYEKL. The V end lost 0 bases, the J end lost 3 bases, and 17 bases lay between the germline ends. CDR3 in DNA: TGCGCCAGCAGCCAAGAGGGCCCCCCTCCTGTGGACTATGGCTACACCTTC. Translating gives CASSQEGPPPVDYGYTF.

This clone was found once. This sequence joins TRBV4-3 and TRBJ2-3, with D unclear. V gave up 3 bases and J gave up 1 base, with 14 bases separating them. This CDR3 spans 16 amino acids. CDR1 and CDR2 from the germline V gene are LGHNA and YSLEER. CDR3 region: CASSQALGLGTDTQYF. DNA for the CDR3: TGCGCCAGCAGCCAGGCCCTAGGGCTCGGCACAGATACGCAGTATTTT.

This clone was detected only once. A junction boundary mismatches the germline segment, possibly from a read error. The genes are TRBV2 and TRBJ1-1; D not resolved. From germline, CDR1 is SNHLY and CDR2 FYNNEI. The CDR3 has 14 residues. CDR3 protein: CVSSVRDGNTEAFF. The CDR3 DNA sequence: TGTGTCAGCAGTGTTCGGGATGGGAACACTGAAGCTTTCTTT.

CDR3 DNA sequence: TGCGCCAGCAGCCAACCGGGACAGCGTACCGAGCAGTACTTC. It translates to CASSQPGQRTEQYF. The chain joins TRBV4-1 to TRBJ2-7; 7 positions agree with TRBD1. This CDR3 contains 14 residues. Looked up from germline, CDR1 is MGHRA and CDR2 is YSYEKL. With 2 bases clipped from V and 6 bases from J, the junction kept 7 bases outside the gene matches.

The V and J genes are TRBV15 and TRBJ2-7; TRBD2 is a possible D gene (6 bases). CDR1 is LNHNV, CDR2 YYDKDF, per germline (reference sequence). CDR3 length equals 13 residues. Trimming removed 0 bases from V and 12 bases from J, with 15 bases in between. The CDR3 nucleotides read TGTGCCACCAGCAGAGATACCGGTGCGGGACCGTACTTC. Its protein is CATSRDTGAGPYF.

The V gene is TRBV11-2, the J gene TRBJ1-5; TRBD1 matches 7 bases. The CDR3 has 15 residues. CDR1 and CDR2 from the germline V gene are SGHAT and FQNNGV. The junction had 3 bases not matched to a gene; V was cut back by 4 bases and J by 0 bases. CDR3 residues: CASSSTGNSNQPQHF. DNA for the CDR3: TGTGCCAGCAGCTCGACAGGGAATAGCAATCAGCCCCAGCATTTT.

The V call is TRBV6-5, the J call TRBJ1-6, with unresolved D. Trimming left V 2 bases short and J 7 bases short, with 6 bases between. Per the germline V gene, CDR1 is MNHEY and CDR2 is SVGAGI. The CDR3 length is 13 residues. The CDR3 region is CASSYETNSPLHF. The CDR3 nucleotides are TGTGCCAGCAGTTACGAGACGAATTCACCCCTCCACTTT.

V gene TRBV7-9 combines with J gene TRBJ1-1; D may be TRBD1 (5 bases). The V and J ends lost 0 bases and 1 base respectively, with 12 bases between them. The germline gives CDR1 SEHNR, CDR2 FQNEAQ (reference sequence). The CDR3 runs to 16 residues. This CDR3 is CASSLAQGVRNTEAFF. In nucleotides, the CDR3 is TGTGCCAGCAGCTTAGCTCAGGGAGTTAGGAACACTGAAGCTTTCTTT.

The rearrangement joins TRBV28 to TRBJ1-4; TRBD1 matches at 10 bases. This CDR3 is built from 16 residues. Germline assignment: CDR1 MDHEN and CDR2 SYDVKM. The trim removed 4 bases at V and 5 bases at J, leaving 7 bases unmatched. The DNA for the CDR3 is TGTGCCAGCAGTTCATGGGTGGGACAGGGGAATGAAAAACTGTTTTTT. Encoded protein: CASSSWVGQGNEKLFF. Supplemented by reference TRBV28 and TRBJ1-4, the full variable domain reads DVKVTQSSRYLVKRTGEKVFLECVQDMDHENMFWYRQDPGLGLRLIYFSYDVKMKEKGDIPEGYSVSREKKERFSLILESASTNQTSMYLCASSSWVGQGNEKLFFGSGTQLSVL.

This rearrangement joins TRBV5-1 to TRBJ2-5; no clear D gene. V lost 4 bases, J lost 5 bases, and 9 bases lay in between. The CDR3 contains 12 residues. Germline-derived CDR1 and CDR2 are SGHRS and YFSETQ. Here the CDR3 reads CASSPRMETQYF. CDR3 nucleotides: TGCGCCAGCAGCCCCCGGATGGAGACCCAGTACTTC.

Comments on this clone: Other DNA sequences of this sample code for an identical CDR3. V and J are TRBV6-5 and TRBJ2-3; 8 positions match TRBD2. This CDR3 has 13 residues. V lost 6 bases to trimming and J lost 3 bases; unmatched junction nucleotides: 2. Germline values: CDR1 MNHEY, CDR2 SVGAGI. CDR3 protein: CASSRGRTDTQYF. The DNA for the CDR3 is TGTGCCAGCAGCCGCGGGAGGACAGATACGCAGTATTTT.

This rearrangement joins TRBV2 to TRBJ2-2; 7 bases map to TRBD1. The CDR3 extends over 17 amino acids. Germline V gene sequence: CDR1 SNHLY, CDR2 FYNNEI. With 3 bases clipped from V and 7 bases from J, the junction kept 14 bases outside the gene matches. The CDR3 DNA is TGTGCCAGCAGTGACTCGGGATGGCAGGGGGATTTCGGGGAGCTGTTTTTT. It translates to CASSDSGWQGDFGELFF.

The chain combines TRBV5-4 with TRBJ1-2, with D perhaps matching TRBD1 (5 bases). The CDR3 length is 13 residues. Trimming pared 0 bases from V and 7 bases from J, leaving 10 bases between. CDR1 and CDR2 from the germline V gene are SGHNT and YYREEE (reference sequence). CDR3 loop: CASSLGQGSGYTF. CDR3 nucleotide sequence: TGTGCCAGCAGCTTGGGGCAGGGTAGTGGCTACACCTTC.

A note on this clone: The same CDR3 also results from other DNA sequences found in this sample. The chain joins TRBV30 to TRBJ1-3; a possible D gene is TRBD1 (6 bases). Germline V gives CDR1 GTSNPN, CDR2 SVGIG (reference sequence). V was trimmed by 5 bases and J by 2 bases, leaving 10 bases between them. The CDR3 has 13 residues. The CDR3 is CAWRRTAGNTIYF. DNA of the CDR3: TGTGCCTGGCGCCGGACAGCTGGAAACACCATATATTTT.

This chain links TRBV10-3 with TRBJ1-3; no definite D call. Germline V gives CDR1 ENHRY, CDR2 SYGVKD. Trimming took 3 bases from V and 1 from J, leaving 4 bases between them. The CDR3 contains 13 residues. CDR3 nucleotide sequence: TGTGCCATCAGTGAAATGTCTGGAAACACCATATATTTT. It specifies CAISEMSGNTIYF.

This chain joins TRBV11-2 and TRBJ2-7; a weak D match, TRBD1 (5 bases). Per the germline V gene, CDR1 is SGHAT and CDR2 is FQNNGV. V gave up 3 bases and J gave up 3 bases, with 15 bases separating them. The CDR3 extends over 15 amino acids. The CDR3 protein is CASSLGQNPNYEQYF. DNA of the CDR3: TGTGCCAGCAGCTTGGGGCAGAATCCAAACTACGAGCAGTACTTC.

This sequence joins TRBV25-1 and TRBJ2-2; perhaps TRBD2 as D (5 bases). The CDR3 is 16 amino acids. Between the trimmed V and J ends, which lost 2 bases and 7 bases, there was a span of 17 bases. Germline CDR1 reads MGHDK; CDR2 reads SYGVNS. This CDR3 reads CASSEPGSGSGGELFF. The DNA of the CDR3 is TGTGCCAGCAGTGAACCCGGCAGCGGATCCGGCGGGGAGCTGTTTTTT.

The chain employs TRBV30 and TRBJ2-3, with D perhaps matching TRBD2 (5 bases). CDR3 length: 14 amino acids. Trimming pared 2 bases from V and 5 bases from J, leaving 14 bases between. CDR1 and CDR2 from the germline V gene are GTSNPN and SVGIG (reference sequence). This CDR3 reads CAWSLLGGRDTQYF. The CDR3 nucleotides are TGTGCCTGGAGTTTGCTAGGAGGAAGAGATACGCAGTATTTT.

About this clone itself: This specimen includes other DNA sequences encoding the same CDR3. The genes are TRBV18 and TRBJ2-7; no reliable D call. The CDR3 covers 12 residues. Germline CDR1 and CDR2: KGHSH and LQKENI. The V end lost 1 base, the J end lost 5 bases, and 6 bases lay between the germline ends. The CDR3 reads CASSPRVDEQYF. CDR3 nucleotide sequence: TGTGCCAGCTCACCACGGGTAGACGAGCAGTACTTC.